Listed below are T cell receptor beta chains from one sample, sequenced in a study of Graves' ophthalmopathy and Graves' hyperthyroidism. TCRdb independently ran MiXCR on the multiplex PCR reads; one entry per CDR3 protein. The sample yields around 470,000 distinct CDR3 sequences, approximately 15% seen once. The sample consisted of blood. The receptor source for this set is a woman in her 30s with Graves' ophthalmopathy. Both conserved end residues are part of each CDR3. The D gene is left open where the match is weak. Size tells how often a clone was seen, or its class if it is expanded.

clone size,D gene,V gene,J gene,CDR3 protein,CDR3 DNA
many,-,TRBV4-3,TRBJ2-6,CASSQGQGSGANVLTF,TGCGCCAGCAGCCAAGGTCAGGGTTCAGGGGCCAACGTCCTGACTTTC
many,-,TRBV7-3,TRBJ1-1,CASSLFENTEAFF,TGTGCCAGCAGCTTATTTGAGAACACTGAAGCTTTCTTT
many,-,TRBV6-2/TRBV6-3,TRBJ1-1,CASSYSSYTEAFF,TGTGCCAGCAGTTACTCCAGTTACACTGAAGCTTTCTTT
many,TRBD1,TRBV19,TRBJ1-5,CASSIRVGTGSNQPQHF,TGTGCCAGTAGTATTAGGGTTGGGACAGGGAGCAATCAGCCCCAGCATTTT
many,-,TRBV2,TRBJ1-2,CASSEFGGFYGYTF,TGTGCCAGCAGTGAATTTGGAGGGTTCTATGGCTACACCTTC
many,TRBD2,TRBV27,TRBJ2-7,CASSLTSSGRYYEQYF,TGTGCCAGCAGTTTAACGAGTAGCGGGAGATACTACGAGCAGTACTTC
medium-sized,TRBD1,TRBV12-3/TRBV12-4,TRBJ2-7,CASRNRGDYEQYF,TGTGCCAGCAGGAACAGGGGGGATTACGAGCAGTACTTC
few,-,TRBV2,TRBJ2-7,CASSEAWQILTYERYF,TGTGCCAGCAGTGAGGCCTGGCAGATCTTAACGTACGAGCGGTACTTC
many,-,TRBV20-1,TRBJ2-2,CSASGGTGELFF,TGCAGTGCTAGTGGCGGTACCGGGGAGCTGTTTTTT
many,-,TRBV27,TRBJ1-2,CASSWGGGSNNYGYTF,TGTGCCAGCAGTTGGGGTGGGGGGTCCAATAACTATGGCTACACCTTC
many,-,TRBV11-2,TRBJ2-7,CASSLSRTYEQYF,TGTGCCAGCAGCTTGTCGAGAACCTACGAGCAGTACTTC
many,TRBD1,TRBV5-1,TRBJ1-1,CASSTGQAAFF,TGCGCCAGCAGTACTGGACAGGCAGCTTTCTTT
many,-,TRBV20-1,TRBJ2-7,CSARDGGASSYEQYF,TGCAGTGCTAGAGATGGGGGGGCCAGCTCCTACGAGCAGTACTTC
many,-,TRBV12-3/TRBV12-4,TRBJ2-5,CASSFGPETQYF,TGTGCCAGCAGTTTCGGTCCGGAGACCCAGTACTTC
many,TRBD1,TRBV6-5,TRBJ1-2,CASSWQGGGGYTF,TGTGCCAGCAGTTGGCAGGGGGGAGGTGGCTACACCTTC
many,TRBD2,TRBV27,TRBJ2-7,CASSPHPGLAGAPSYEQYF,TGTGCCAGCAGTCCGCATCCCGGACTAGCGGGGGCCCCATCCTACGAGCAGTACTTC
many,-,TRBV19,TRBJ2-2,CASSTRPRYTGELFF,TGTGCCAGTAGTACCCGACCGCGGTACACCGGGGAGCTGTTTTTT
many,-,TRBV28,TRBJ2-7,CASKTTALHYEQYF,TGTGCCAGCAAAACGACAGCACTACACTACGAGCAGTACTTC